The 20 T cell receptor beta chains given below trace back to one sample, sequenced in a study of blood T cell repertoires in COVID-19. The data were produced by immunoSEQ multiplex PCR, yet TCRdb's version contains in-frame clones alone and is incomplete. The sample has 200,000 or so clones; 70% to 90% are singletons. The source material was peripheral blood. The receptors here all came from a man aged 55 to 70 with COVID-19, enrolled during active disease.

CDR3 bases: TGTGCCAGCACCTTAAGACAGGGGGCCTGGACTGAAGCTTTCTTT. Translation: CASTLRQGAWTEAFF. The V call is TRBV5-8, the J call TRBJ1-1, with 10 bases fitting TRBD1. The CDR3 totals 15 residues. The germline CDR1 and CDR2 sequences are SGHTS and YDEGEE. The V gene end was trimmed by 6 bases and the J gene end by 5 bases; junction bases not matched to a gene: 10. Together with reference TRBV5-8 and TRBJ1-1, the CDR3 gives the full variable domain: EAGVTQSPTHLIKTRGQQATLRCSPISGHTSVYWYQQALGLGLQFLLWYDEGEERNRGNFPPRFSGRQFPNYSSELNVNALELEDSALYLCASTLRQGAWTEAFFGQGTRLTVV.

This clone was detected only once. At one boundary the junction diverges from the germline segment, which might be a read error. V is TRBV10-3 and J is TRBJ1-6; D is perhaps TRBD1 (6 bases). The V gene's germline CDR1 is ENHRY and CDR2 SYGVKD. CDR3 length equals 16 residues. DNA of the CDR3: TGTGCCGTCAGTGATAACCGAAGGGGGAAGGGATCATCCCTCCACTTT. It yields the protein CAVSDNRRGKGSSLHF.

The chain combines TRBV5-1 with TRBJ2-5; possibly TRBD2 for D (5 bases). The CDR3 spans 13 residues. V was pared by 4 bases and J by 7 bases, with 14 bases between. Germline assignment: CDR1 SGHRS and CDR2 YFSETQ. The CDR3: CASSPEKEATQYF. CDR3 nucleotide sequence: TGCGCCAGCAGCCCGGAGAAGGAGGCGACCCAGTACTTC.

The V and J genes are TRBV30 and TRBJ2-7; D is undetermined. The ends were cut back, 2 bases at V and 4 bases at J, with 6 bases in the middle. The CDR3 has 11 residues. Germline assignment: CDR1 GTSNPN and CDR2 SVGIG (reference sequence). The chain's CDR3 is CAWSMRYEQYF. The CDR3, as DNA: TGTGCCTGGAGTATGAGATACGAGCAGTACTTC.

The chain has TRBV11-2 and TRBJ1-1; TRBD1 might be the D (6 bases). Trimming cost V 5 bases and J 4 bases, with 11 bases left between them. This CDR3 spans 13 amino acids. Germline CDR1 and CDR2: SGHAT and FQNNGV. The CDR3 is CASSAQGITEAFF. CDR3 sequence (DNA): TGTGCCAGCAGCGCCCAGGGGATCACTGAAGCTTTCTTT.

The CDR3: CASSQDTGNYGYTF. CDR3 coding DNA: TGCGCCAGCAGCCAAGATACCGGTAACTATGGCTACACCTTC. The gene calls are TRBV4-3 and TRBJ1-2, with D hard to call. Germline V CDR1 and CDR2: LGHNA, YSLEER. The CDR3 consists of 14 residues. Trimming left V 0 bases short and J 1 base short, with 6 bases between.

J is TRBJ1-2 and V is TRBV6-9; possible D gene TRBD1, 5 bases. Trimming removed 9 bases at V and 1 base at J, with 15 bases between. Germline-derived CDR1 and CDR2 are MNHGY and SVAAGI. The CDR3 is 14 amino acids. Here the CDR3 DNA reads TGTGCCAGTCCCCGGGGGGACGATAACTATGGCTACACCTTC. This gives the protein CASPRGDDNYGYTF.

In regard to this clone: This sample includes further DNA sequences coding for the same CDR3. This chain connects TRBV4-1 to TRBJ1-5, with D possibly TRBD1 on 6 matching bases. Trimming cost V 0 bases and J 5 bases, with 14 bases left between them. CDR1 and CDR2 from the germline V gene are MGHRA and YSYEKL. The CDR3 runs 16 residues. Written as DNA, the CDR3 is TGCGCCAGCAGCCAAGACCCTACAGGGTTGGATCAGCCCCAGCATTTT. Translation: CASSQDPTGLDQPQHF.

The chain combines TRBV27 with TRBJ1-1; D uncertain. The CDR3 runs 14 residues. V was shortened by 5 bases and J by 4 bases, with 14 bases between the two germline ends. The V gene's germline CDR1 is MNHEY and CDR2 SMNVEV (reference sequence). For the CDR3, the DNA is TGTGCCAGCAGTCTCCTGCCTGGAGGCACTGAAGCTTTCTTT. Amino acids: CASSLLPGGTEAFF.

The chain is built from TRBV7-9 and TRBJ1-3; no reliable D call. The ends were cut back, 2 bases at V and 4 bases at J, with 6 bases in the middle. The germline V gene has CDR1 SEHNR and CDR2 FQNEAQ (reference sequence). CDR3 size: 13 residues. The CDR3 coding sequence is TGTGCCAGCAGCTTAATTCAGGGAAACACCATATATTTT. Translation: CASSLIQGNTIYF.

The chain uses TRBV7-8 and TRBJ1-6, with D possibly being TRBD1 (5 bases). The CDR3 covers 15 residues. From germline, CDR1 is SGHVS and CDR2 FQNEAQ. V was clipped by 5 bases and J by 6 bases, with 14 bases between them. The CDR3 region is CASSGGGTLNSPLHF. Here the CDR3 DNA reads TGTGCCAGCAGCGGGGGGGGAACCCTTAATTCACCCCTCCACTTT. Full variable domain (rest looked up from reference TRBV7-8 and TRBJ1-6): GAGVSQSPRYKVAKRGQDVALRCDPISGHVSLFWYQQALGQGPEFLTYFQNEAQLDKSGLPSDRFFAERPEGSVSTLKIQRTQQEDSAVYLCASSGGGTLNSPLHFGNGTRLTVT.

The genes are TRBV9 and TRBJ1-3, with a tentative D call TRBD1 (5 bases). Deletions cut 2 bases from V and 2 bases from J, with 14 bases between. The CDR3 loop spans 16 amino acids. Germline V gene sequence: CDR1 SGDLS, CDR2 YYNGEE. CDR3: CASSVGPTDTGNTIYF. CDR3 sequence (DNA): TGTGCCAGCAGCGTCGGACCTACGGACACTGGAAACACCATATATTTT.

The CDR3 sequence is CASSLDRGYEQYF. The CDR3 coding sequence is TGTGCCAGCAGCTTGGACAGGGGCTACGAGCAGTACTTC. This chain links TRBV5-4 with TRBJ2-7; 7 nucleotides align to TRBD1. The ends lost 0 bases at V and 3 bases at J; junction bases unmatched: 0. The V gene's germline CDR1 is SGHNT and CDR2 YYREEE (reference sequence). The CDR3 runs 13 residues.

In its sample, this clone was seen once. This sequence joins TRBV28 and TRBJ1-2; D not resolved. Germline-derived CDR1 and CDR2 are MDHEN and SYDVKM. This CDR3 comprises 16 residues. Trimming left V 4 bases short and J 3 bases short, with 18 bases between. The CDR3, as DNA: TGTGCCAGCAGTTCCCTTGGGGAGGTTCTGGACTATGGCTACACCTTC. The encoded protein is CASSSLGEVLDYGYTF.

Comment on this clone: In the same sample, other DNA sequences code for this CDR3. V usage is TRBV18 and J usage is TRBJ2-3; 12 bases fit TRBD2. The CDR3 sequence is 16 residues long. Unmatched junction bases numbered 0, after V lost 2 bases and J lost 0 bases. Germline lookup yields CDR1 KGHSH and CDR2 LQKENI. Here the CDR3 reads CASSPGLAGSTDTQYF. Written as DNA, the CDR3 is TGTGCCAGCTCACCAGGACTAGCGGGGAGCACAGATACGCAGTATTTT.

The gene calls are TRBV6-2 or TRBV6-3 and TRBJ1-2; a possible D gene is TRBD1 (6 bases). The germline CDR1 and CDR2 sequences are MNHEY and SVGEGT. The CDR3 is 13 residues long. The ends were cut back, 6 bases at V and 8 bases at J, with 16 bases in the middle. DNA for the CDR3: TGTGCCAGCAGCTTGCTCCTGACAGGCGGCTACACCTTC. Amino acids: CASSLLLTGGYTF.

The chain carries TRBV10-3 and TRBJ1-5; no reliable D call. The CDR3 length is 15 residues. Trimming cost V 0 bases and J 1 base, with 7 bases left between them. CDR1 is ENHRY and CDR2 is SYGVKD in the germline V gene. The CDR3 protein is CAISESAHSNQPQHF. The CDR3 nucleotides are TGTGCCATCAGTGAGTCAGCCCACAGCAATCAGCCCCAGCATTTT.

This chain connects TRBV25-1 to TRBJ2-5; 12 nucleotides line up with TRBD2. The CDR3 spans 17 residues. Trimming cost V 4 bases and J 7 bases; bases outside gene matches: 13. CDR1 MGHDK and CDR2 SYGVNS come from the germline V gene. CDR3 sequence: CASSGASGRAKRVTQYF. In DNA, the CDR3 is TGTGCCAGCAGTGGCGCTAGCGGGAGGGCCAAGAGGGTGACCCAGTACTTC.

CDR3 loop: CASSSNRGNTIYF. CDR3 nucleotides: TGTGCCAGCAGCTCCAATCGGGGAAACACCATATATTTT. The chain recombines TRBV7-2 with TRBJ1-3; the D is unclear. Germline V lookup: CDR1 SGHTA, CDR2 FQGNSA. V shed 4 bases and J shed 4 bases, with 8 bases lying between them. The CDR3 has 13 residues.

Comment on this clone: This sample also contains other DNA sequences that code for the same CDR3. The rearrangement uses TRBV29-1 and TRBJ2-1, with 11 bases matching TRBD2. Germline V CDR1 and CDR2: SQVTM, ANQGSEA. The CDR3 is 14 residues long. The trim removed 7 bases at V and 2 bases at J, leaving 4 bases unmatched. The CDR3: CSGRLAGTYNEQFF. The CDR3 DNA is TGCAGCGGCCGACTAGCGGGGACCTACAATGAGCAGTTCTTC.